The next 25 T cell receptor beta chains were all read from a single sample in a study of cytotoxic CD8 clonotypes in ibrutinib-treated CLL. Data came from immunoSEQ multiplex PCR; TCRdb stores just in-frame clones and leaves some out. The table lists tens of thousands of clones, around 60% of them singletons. Sequenced material: PBMCs, taken after 24 months of ibrutinib treatment. These receptors were obtained from a human donor with chronic lymphocytic leukemia.

This chain joins TRBV30 and TRBJ1-3; 8 bases match TRBD1. Germline-derived CDR1 and CDR2 are GTSNPN and SVGIG (reference sequence). The CDR3 is 16 residues long. The V and J ends lost 7 bases and 0 bases, in that order; junction bases with no gene match: 11. The CDR3, as DNA: TGTGCCTCCAATCTAGGGACAGGCCCCTCTGGAAACACCATATATTTT. Translation gives CASNLGTGPSGNTIYF.

This clone was counted only a few times. This chain links TRBV10-3 with TRBJ2-7, with 10 positions matching TRBD1. Unmatched junction bases numbered 4, after V lost 6 bases and J lost 5 bases. CDR1 is ENHRY, CDR2 SYGVKD, per germline. CDR3 length: 13 residues. The CDR3 spells CAIRDRGVDEQYF. The CDR3 DNA follows: TGTGCCATCAGGGACAGGGGGGTAGACGAGCAGTACTTC.

The V and J genes are TRBV7-2 and TRBJ2-1, with 7 positions matching TRBD2. The CDR3 totals 15 residues. Germline assignment: CDR1 SGHTA and CDR2 FQGNSA. The trim removed 8 bases at V and 3 bases at J, leaving 10 bases unmatched. CDR3 sequence reads: CASRPRGGSYNEQFF. The CDR3 nucleotides read TGTGCCAGCCGCCCCCGGGGCGGGAGCTACAATGAGCAGTTCTTC.

The chain uses TRBV9 and TRBJ1-6, with 8 bases that match TRBD1. CDR1 is SGDLS and CDR2 is YYNGEE in the germline V gene. Unmatched junction bases numbered 7, after V lost 2 bases and J lost 9 bases. This CDR3 has 15 residues. The CDR3 bases are TGTGCCAGCAGCGTTATGGACAGGGCAGGTTCACCCCTCCACTTT. Protein product: CASSVMDRAGSPLHF.

The chain joins TRBV5-6 to TRBJ1-1; D remains ambiguous. Trimming removed 0 bases at V and 2 bases at J, with 8 bases between. This CDR3 has 14 amino acids. Germline CDR1 is SGHDT and CDR2 is YYEEEE. The CDR3: CASSLDGLNTEAFF. CDR3 coding DNA: TGTGCCAGCAGCTTGGACGGCCTAAACACTGAAGCTTTCTTT.

This clone is medium-sized. The rearrangement joins TRBV6-1 to TRBJ2-5, with TRBD2 as a possible D gene (6 bases). The CDR3 totals 14 residues. Germline assignment: CDR1 MNHNS and CDR2 SASEGT. V was trimmed by 5 bases and J by 3 bases, leaving 13 bases between them. As DNA, the CDR3 is TGTGCCAGCAGTCAAATGGGACTCGAAGAGACCCAGTACTTC. Protein product: CASSQMGLEETQYF.

The J gene is TRBJ1-3, the V gene TRBV7-8; the D gene is possibly TRBD1 (6 bases). The germline CDR1 and CDR2 sequences are SGHVS and FQNEAQ. The CDR3 runs 18 residues. The V and J ends lost 3 bases and 4 bases respectively, with 22 bases between them. The CDR3 DNA reads TGTGCCAGCAGCTTGATAGCCCGCCCAGGGGCGTCCGGAAACACCATATATTTT. Translation gives CASSLIARPGASGNTIYF.

This clone was seen more than once but under ten times. This rearrangement joins TRBV23-1 to TRBJ1-6, with D perhaps matching TRBD1 (5 bases). TRBV23-1 is an open reading frame whose function is uncertain. The CDR3 contains 15 residues. The ends were cut back, 6 bases at V and 1 base at J, with 10 bases in the middle. The CDR3 DNA is TGCGCCAGCAGACGAGGGGAGTCCTATAATTCACCCCTCCACTTT. This codes for CASRRGESYNSPLHF.

The chain combines TRBV6-1 with TRBJ2-3; D perhaps matches TRBD2 (5 bases). Trimming took 6 bases from V and 1 from J, leaving 11 bases between them. Germline V gene data show CDR1 as MNHNS and CDR2 as SASEGT. This CDR3 spans 14 amino acids. The DNA of the CDR3 is TGTGCCAGCAGGAAAGCGGCCCGCACAGATACGCAGTATTTT. This codes for CASRKAARTDTQYF.

V and J are TRBV6-6 and TRBJ2-7, with D possibly being TRBD1 (6 bases). The CDR3 is 15 amino acids. CDR1 and CDR2 (germline): MNHNY, SVGAGI (reference sequence). V lost 6 bases and J 1 base, leaving 16 bases between the germline ends. CDR3 in amino acids: CASRSTGFESYEQYV. CDR3 in DNA: TGTGCCAGCAGGTCAACAGGGTTTGAGTCCTACGAGCAGTACGTC.

The chain uses TRBV12-5 and TRBJ1-2, with D perhaps TRBD1 (5 bases). Germline V gene lookup returns CDR1 LGHNT and CDR2 FRNRAP. The CDR3 runs to 12 residues. V lost 5 bases and J lost 12, with 16 bases in between. CDR3 nucleotide sequence: TGTGCTAGTGGTCTCGCAGGGATGGGGGACACCTTC. Its translation is CASGLAGMGDTF.

J is TRBJ1-5 and V is TRBV4-1; weak D call: TRBD1 (5 bases). The CDR3 loop spans 15 amino acids. In germline, CDR1 is MGHRA, CDR2 YSYEKL. Trimming removed 1 base from V and 3 bases from J, with 10 bases in between. As DNA, the CDR3 is TGCGCCAGCAGCCAAGGTGGGACTCCCAATCAGCCCCAGCATTTT. The encoded protein is CASSQGGTPNQPQHF.

The chain uses TRBV18 and TRBJ2-7; 7 bases agree with TRBD1. CDR1 and CDR2 (germline): KGHSH, LQKENI. The CDR3 has 17 amino acids. V was clipped by 3 bases and J by 1 base; unmatched bases: 12. DNA of the CDR3: TGTGCCAGCTCACCCCCTCACGACAGGGACCGTTCCTACGAGCAGTACTTC. This gives the protein CASSPPHDRDRSYEQYF.

This rearrangement joins TRBV28 to TRBJ2-7; D may be TRBD1 or TRBD2 (5 bases each). CDR1 and CDR2 (germline): MDHEN, SYDVKM. The CDR3 sequence is 14 residues long. The V end was cut by 7 bases, the J end by 3 bases, with 16 bases between. This CDR3 reads CASTPGATFYEQYF. The CDR3 DNA follows: TGTGCCAGCACCCCCGGGGCAACCTTCTACGAGCAGTACTTC.

The gene calls are TRBV5-6 and TRBJ1-2, with D possibly TRBD1 on 5 matching bases. The CDR3 contains 18 residues. Trimming removed 1 base from V and 5 bases from J, with 24 bases in between. In germline, CDR1 is SGHDT, CDR2 YYEEEE. In DNA form, the CDR3 reads TGTGCCAGCAGCTTGCGGTTAACCGGGGCCATGAGAGGGTATGGCTACACCTTC. Protein: CASSLRLTGAMRGYGYTF.

The table lists this clone with a few counts. The V gene is TRBV6-5, the J gene TRBJ2-1, with 8 bases lining up with TRBD2. The CDR3 is 14 residues long. The trim removed 6 bases at V and 2 bases at J, leaving 3 bases unmatched. Looked up from germline, CDR1 is MNHEY and CDR2 is SVGAGI. The CDR3 sequence is CASRGLGAYNEQFF. The CDR3 DNA reads TGTGCCAGCAGGGGACTAGGGGCCTACAATGAGCAGTTCTTC.

J is TRBJ2-2 and V is TRBV6-1, with 8 bases aligning to TRBD2. CDR1 and CDR2 (germline): MNHNS, SASEGT. V was clipped by 4 bases and J by 7 bases; unmatched bases: 8. The CDR3 consists of 15 residues. The CDR3 nucleotides are TGTGCCAGCAGTGCCTCCAGCGGGAGCTTCGGGGAGCTGTTTTTT. It yields the protein CASSASSGSFGELFF.

The chain uses TRBV15 and TRBJ2-1, with TRBD1 identical over 7 bases. Per the germline V gene, CDR1 is LNHNV and CDR2 is YYDKDF (reference sequence). V was pared by 5 bases and J by 5 bases, with 6 bases of the junction left unmatched. The length of the CDR3 is 14 residues. CDR3 region: CATSRRDRHNEQFF. Here the CDR3 DNA reads TGTGCCACCAGCCGCCGGGACAGACACAATGAGCAGTTCTTC.

This clone occurred once. This chain connects TRBV5-1 to TRBJ2-7; D is undetermined. CDR3 length: 15 amino acids. The germline V and J ends were trimmed by 1 base and 2 bases, with 13 bases remaining between them. CDR1 and CDR2 from the germline V gene are SGHRS and YFSETQ. The CDR3 DNA sequence: TGCGCCAGCAGCTTGAAAAAGGATATGACCTACGAGCAGTACTTC. Translating it yields CASSLKKDMTYEQYF. Together with reference TRBV5-1 and TRBJ2-7, the CDR3 gives the full variable domain: KAGVTQTPRYLIKTRGQQVTLSCSPISGHRSVSWYQQTPGQGLQFLFEYFSETQRNKGNFPGRFSGRQFSNSRSEMNVSTLELGDSALYLCASSLKKDMTYEQYFGPGTRLTVT.

The gene calls are TRBV6-1 and TRBJ2-4; D is undetermined. The CDR3 covers 16 residues. V lost 3 bases, J lost 0 bases, and 12 bases lay in between. Germline CDR1 MNHNS, CDR2 SASEGT. Written as DNA, the CDR3 is TGTGCCAGCAGTGACAACACTAACAGAGCCAAAAACATTCAGTACTTC. It yields the protein CASSDNTNRAKNIQYF.

The genes are TRBV6-1 and TRBJ1-2, with 7 bases that match TRBD1. The trim removed 1 base at V and 6 bases at J, leaving 14 bases unmatched. The CDR3 length is 17 residues. Germline V gene sequence: CDR1 MNHNS, CDR2 SASEGT. CDR3 bases: TGTGCCAGCAGTGAAGAAGGGCCTAACAGGGGTTTGGATGGCTACACCTTC. It translates to CASSEEGPNRGLDGYTF.

This clone was found once. Here the CDR3 reads CASSETANTDTQYF. The DNA of the CDR3 is TGTGCCAGCAGTGAAACTGCCAACACAGATACGCAGTATTTT. The J gene is TRBJ2-3, the V gene TRBV25-1; D uncertain. V lost 2 bases, J lost 2 bases, and 8 bases lay in between. The CDR3 consists of 14 residues. The V gene's germline CDR1 is MGHDK and CDR2 SYGVNS.

CDR3 in DNA: TGTGCCAGCAGAAGGGATGATACGCAGTATTTT. Protein product: CASRRDDTQYF. V and J are TRBV28 and TRBJ2-3; D is undetermined. There are 11 residues in the CDR3. The germline V gene encodes CDR1 MDHEN and CDR2 SYDVKM. V lost 6 bases and J lost 6, with 7 bases in between.

The rearrangement uses TRBV14 and TRBJ2-7, with a weak D call TRBD1 (6 bases). Germline V gene data show CDR1 as SGHDN and CDR2 as FVKESK. V was pared by 3 bases and J by 1 base, with 10 bases between. The length of the CDR3 is 14 residues. The CDR3 DNA is TGTGCCAGCAGCCACCTCGGACAGTCCTACGAGCAGTACTTC. Its protein is CASSHLGQSYEQYF.

The rearrangement links TRBV5-4 to TRBJ2-7, with D possibly TRBD1 on 5 matching bases. This CDR3 has 17 amino acids. Between the trimmed V and J ends, which lost 3 bases and 1 base, there was a span of 20 bases. Per germline, CDR1 SGHNT and CDR2 YYREEE (reference sequence). CDR3 DNA: TGTGCCAGCAGCTGGGGCCCTATAGGGGCTGGATCCTACGAGCAGTACGTC. It is translated as CASSWGPIGAGSYEQYV.